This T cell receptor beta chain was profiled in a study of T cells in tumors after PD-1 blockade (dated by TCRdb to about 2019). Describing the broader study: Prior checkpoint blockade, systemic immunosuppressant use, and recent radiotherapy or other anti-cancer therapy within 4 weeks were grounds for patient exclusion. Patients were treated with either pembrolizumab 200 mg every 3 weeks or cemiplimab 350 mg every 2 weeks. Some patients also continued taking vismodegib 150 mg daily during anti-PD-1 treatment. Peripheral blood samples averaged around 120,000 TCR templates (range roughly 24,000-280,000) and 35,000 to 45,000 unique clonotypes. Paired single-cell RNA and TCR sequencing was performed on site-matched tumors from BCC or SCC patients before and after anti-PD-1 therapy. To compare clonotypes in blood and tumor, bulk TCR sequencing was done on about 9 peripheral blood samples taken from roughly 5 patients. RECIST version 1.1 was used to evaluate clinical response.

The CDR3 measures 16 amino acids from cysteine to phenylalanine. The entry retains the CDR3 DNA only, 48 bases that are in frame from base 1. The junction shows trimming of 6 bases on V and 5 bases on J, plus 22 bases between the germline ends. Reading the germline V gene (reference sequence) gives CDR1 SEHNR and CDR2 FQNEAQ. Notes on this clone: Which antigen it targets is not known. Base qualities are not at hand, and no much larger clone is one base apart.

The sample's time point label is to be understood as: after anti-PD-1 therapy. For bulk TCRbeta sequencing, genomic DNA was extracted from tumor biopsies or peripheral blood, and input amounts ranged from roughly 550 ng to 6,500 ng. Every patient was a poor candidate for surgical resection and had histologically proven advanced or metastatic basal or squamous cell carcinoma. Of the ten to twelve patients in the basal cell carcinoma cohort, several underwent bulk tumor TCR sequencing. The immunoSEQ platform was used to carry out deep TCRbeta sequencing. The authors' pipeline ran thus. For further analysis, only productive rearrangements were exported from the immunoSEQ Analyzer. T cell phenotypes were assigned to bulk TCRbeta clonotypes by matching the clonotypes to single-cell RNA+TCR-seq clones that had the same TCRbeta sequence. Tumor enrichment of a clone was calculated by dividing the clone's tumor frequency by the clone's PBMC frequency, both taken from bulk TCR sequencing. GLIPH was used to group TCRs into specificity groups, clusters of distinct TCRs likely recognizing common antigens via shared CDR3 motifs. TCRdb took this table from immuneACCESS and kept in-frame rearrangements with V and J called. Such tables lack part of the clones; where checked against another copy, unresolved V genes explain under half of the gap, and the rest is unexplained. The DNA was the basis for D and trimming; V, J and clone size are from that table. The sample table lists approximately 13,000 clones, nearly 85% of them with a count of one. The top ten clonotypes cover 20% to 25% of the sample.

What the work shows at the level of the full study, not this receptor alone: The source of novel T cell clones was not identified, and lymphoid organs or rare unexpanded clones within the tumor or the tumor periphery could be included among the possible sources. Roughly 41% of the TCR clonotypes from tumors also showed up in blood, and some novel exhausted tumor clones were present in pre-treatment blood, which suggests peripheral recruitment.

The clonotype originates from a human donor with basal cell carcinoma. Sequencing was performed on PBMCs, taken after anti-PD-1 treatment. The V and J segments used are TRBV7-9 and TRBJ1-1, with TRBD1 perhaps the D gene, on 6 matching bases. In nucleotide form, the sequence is TGTGCCAGCAGTCCCATGGGGGGGCTCGGGGGAACTGAAGCTTTCTTT. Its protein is CASSPMGGLGGTEAFF.